Here is one T cell receptor beta chain with its context. Its antigen is still unknown. Primers for the PCR totalled 60 Vbeta and 13 Jbeta. Repertoires were generated with immunoSEQ multiplex PCR, while TCRdb's copy carries only in-frame clones and drops some. The data show 150,000 to 200,000 clones, around 81% seen once. This sample is drawn from a study of cytomegalovirus exposure and HLA in healthy donors. Among the donors, all were healthy bone marrow donors. Study observations and caveats: In a later analysis, V- and J-gene trimming of beta chains associated with a DCLRE1C missense variant, replicated independently. Most TCR sequences proved rare, with some public TCRs found in many donors.

The CDR3 is made up of 14 amino acids. The germline CDR1 and CDR2 sequences are SGHRS and YFSETQ. The sequence was collected from a man between 18 and 29 years old in good health and CMV-seronegative. Sequences were obtained from PBMCs. The chain links TRBV5-1 to TRBJ2-5, with D unresolved. The DNA end is a closer match to TRBJ2-7, so the J assignment may be wrong. The CDR3 spells CASSFGLGTYEQYF. The CDR3 coding sequence is TGCGCCAGCAGCTTTGGCTTGGGCACCTACGAGCAGTACTTC.